The T cell receptor beta chain described here comes from a study of T cell repertoires in cytomegalovirus infection (dated by TCRdb to between 2017 and 2020). Notes on the research overall: The HLA type of each donor mattered for the analysis, because public TCR beta signatures pointed to carriage of CMV infection along with the matching HLA type. Summary of the overall study and its limitations: The ex vivo response was dominated by HLA-C-restricted CMV-specific TCR beta clonotypes, which also provided the single most frequent clonotype in two of eight donors. Cumulative frequency of public TCR beta family members discriminated carriers of CMV infection plus the relevant HLA type in this cohort and an independent 352-donor cohort.

This clonotype was seen many times. It has no known antigen specificity. No qualities accompany the bases; no much larger clone lies one base away. V loses 1 base at its end and J loses 2 bases; junction bases beyond the gene matches: 8. There are 17 amino acids in the CDR3, from cysteine to phenylalanine inclusive. Just the 51-base CDR3 DNA is kept, in frame starting at base 1. The germline V gene yields LGHNT for CDR1 and FRNRAP for CDR2. The sequencer listed for this sample is Illumina HiSeq 1500. TCRdb cleaned the public reads at Q25 with fastp, built clones with MiXCR and kept in-frame beta chains. Every entry covers one CDR3 protein and lists the most common genes and DNA from its rows. Within this sample are almost 500,000 distinct CDR3 sequences, with around 10% of them counted one time only. Roughly 10% of the sample is taken by the ten largest.

The chain is encoded by TRBV12-5 joined to TRBJ1-5, with 7 central nucleotides matching TRBD1. The sequence was obtained from a human donor in good health (CMV status not recorded). Some clones in this sample may be carry-over from other donors' samples. The material sequenced was PBMCs. The CDR3 in this case is CASGLAQGDLGNQPQHF. The bases read TGTGCTAGTGGTTTGGCCCAGGGGGATCTGGGCAATCAGCCCCAGCATTTT.